A selection of T cell receptor beta chains follows, all from one sample in a study of human T cells and chemical hapten exposure. From the RACE reads, TCRdb called clonotypes with MiXCR, one entry per CDR3 protein. The data show some 250,000 distinct CDR3 sequences, 7.5% to 8% seen once. Specimen: whole blood, collected in connection with sensitization to the hapten diphenylcyclopropenone (DPC). Source of these receptors: a man aged 18-30 years with alopecia areata. Some clones in this sample may be carry-over from other donors' samples. Both conserved end residues are part of each CDR3. D genes are given only for firm matches. Expanded clones are given a class, and other clones once, few, many or no size at all.

size	J	D	V	CDR3	DNA
few	TRBJ1-1	-	TRBV28	CASSSGERNTEAFF	TGTGCCAGCAGCTCAGGGGAACGGAACACTGAAGCTTTCTTT
few	TRBJ2-7	TRBD2	TRBV10-3	CAISKISGGDEQYF	TGTGCCATCAGTAAAATTAGCGGGGGTGACGAGCAGTACTTC
-	TRBJ2-7	TRBD1	TRBV20-1	CSALRTGTLGEQYF	TGCAGTGCTCTCCGGACAGGCACCCTAGGAGAGCAGTACTTC
-	TRBJ1-1	-	TRBV29-1	CSDADGGTEAFF	TGCAGCGATGCAGACGGGGGCACTGAAGCTTTCTTT
many	TRBJ2-2	-	TRBV12-3/TRBV12-4	CASSLIPTGELFF	TGTGCCAGCAGCCTCATCCCCACCGGGGAGCTGTTTTTT
many	TRBJ2-1	TRBD2	TRBV29-1	CSVANRGGRNEQFF	TGCAGCGTAGCCAATCGGGGGGGCCGCAATGAGCAGTTCTTC
few	TRBJ2-5	TRBD1	TRBV10-3	CAISDPTGDQETQYF	TGTGCCATCAGTGACCCGACAGGGGATCAAGAGACCCAGTACTTC
-	TRBJ2-6	-	TRBV5-1	CASSLDGGTGANVLTF	TGCGCCAGCAGCTTGGATGGTGGAACAGGGGCCAACGTCCTGACTTTC
few	TRBJ1-1	-	TRBV9	CASSAPDTEAFF	TGTGCCAGCAGCGCCCCAGACACTGAAGCTTTCTTT
few	TRBJ2-6	-	TRBV9	CASKGTGANVLTF	TGTGCCAGCAAGGGGACTGGGGCCAACGTCCTGACTTTC
few	TRBJ2-7	-	TRBV25-1	CASSEAPYEQYF	TGTGCCAGCAGTGAGGCCCCCTACGAGCAGTACTTC
many	TRBJ2-1	-	TRBV11-3	CASSLEAGYNEQFF	TGTGCCAGCAGCTTAGAGGCGGGGTACAATGAGCAGTTCTTC
-	TRBJ2-2	-	TRBV28	CASSLRGTGNTGELFF	TGTGCCAGCAGTTTGAGGGGGACGGGCAACACCGGGGAGCTGTTTTTT
-	TRBJ1-6	-	TRBV7-2	CASSWTRDGYSPLHF	TGTGCCAGCAGCTGGACCCGGGACGGCTATTCACCCCTCCACTTT
many	TRBJ1-2	TRBD1	TRBV5-1	CASRFNRDSAELYGYTF	TGCGCCAGCAGGTTTAATCGGGACAGCGCCGAATTATATGGCTACACCTTC
few	TRBJ2-1	-	TRBV5-1	CASSLVGGRYNEQFF	TGCGCCAGCAGCTTGGTTGGCGGGCGCTACAATGAGCAGTTCTTC
-	TRBJ2-5	TRBD2	TRBV7-2	CASSPASGGAKTQYF	TGTGCCAGCAGCCCAGCTAGCGGGGGGGCGAAGACCCAGTACTTC
many	TRBJ1-2	-	TRBV6-6	CASRITANYGYTF	TGTGCCAGCAGAATCACAGCTAACTATGGCTACACCTTC
-	TRBJ1-6	-	TRBV6-2/TRBV6-3	CASSYEPQFVSPLHF	TGTGCCAGCAGTTATGAGCCGCAGTTCGTTTCACCCCTCCACTTT
few	TRBJ1-6	TRBD1	TRBV7-3	CASSLAPDRGNSPLHF	TGTGCCAGCAGCTTAGCCCCGGACAGGGGGAATTCACCCCTCCACTTT
few	TRBJ2-7	TRBD2	TRBV29-1	CSVAIHPSGEYEQYF	TGCAGCGTTGCGATTCATCCTAGCGGGGAATACGAGCAGTACTTC
few	TRBJ1-1	TRBD1	TRBV7-9	CASSLAYRGREGTEAFF	TGTGCCAGCAGCTTAGCATACAGGGGGCGAGAGGGCACTGAAGCTTTCTTT
-	TRBJ2-2	TRBD1	TRBV28	CAGQTGGGFHIGELFF	TGTGCCGGACAGACAGGGGGCGGTTTCCACATCGGGGAGCTGTTTTTT
-	TRBJ2-3	TRBD1	TRBV3-1	CASSQGDSRTDTQYF	TGTGCCAGCAGCCAAGGGGACAGTCGCACAGATACGCAGTATTTT
-	TRBJ2-3	-	TRBV28	CASSLFGGYPQYF	TGTGCCAGCAGTTTATTTGGAGGGTACCCGCAGTATTTT
-	TRBJ1-1	-	TRBV29-1	CSAWIGQDTEAFF	TGCAGCGCCTGGATAGGGCAGGACACTGAAGCTTTCTTT
many	TRBJ1-6	-	TRBV27	CASSKGYNSPLHF	TGTGCCAGCAGTAAGGGCTATAATTCACCCCTCCACTTT
-	TRBJ1-5	-	TRBV9	CASSVEGQPQHF	TGTGCCAGCAGCGTAGAGGGGCAGCCCCAGCATTTT
few	TRBJ1-1	-	TRBV3-1	CASSQGPRVSTEAFF	TGTGCCAGCAGCCAAGGGCCCAGGGTCAGCACTGAAGCTTTCTTT
few	TRBJ1-2	-	TRBV7-9	CASSHPDFNYGYTF	TGTGCCAGCAGCCACCCGGACTTTAACTATGGCTACACCTTC
-	TRBJ1-2	-	TRBV7-2	CASSLAADSPRYTF	TGTGCCAGCAGCTTAGCCGCGGACAGCCCTCGCTACACCTTC
-	TRBJ1-5	-	TRBV18	CASSPTPGTNQPRHF	TGTGCCAGCTCACCGACTCCGGGTACAAATCAGCCCCGGCATTTT
-	TRBJ2-4	-	TRBV11-1	CASSLRSAKNIQYF	TGTGCCAGCAGCTTAAGGTCTGCCAAAAACATTCAGTACTTC
-	TRBJ1-2	-	TRBV4-2	CASSQERRQNYGYTF	TGTGCCAGCAGCCAAGAGAGGCGACAGAACTATGGCTACACCTTC
-	TRBJ1-6	-	TRBV2	CASSVPGVSPLHF	TGTGCCAGCAGCGTACCAGGGGTATCACCCCTCCACTTT
-	TRBJ2-1	-	TRBV10-3	CASSTTGQPSYNEQFF	TGTGCCAGCTCTACCACGGGACAACCCTCCTACAATGAGCAGTTCTTC
-	TRBJ2-1	-	TRBV29-1	CSGAGLNEQFF	TGCAGCGGGGCAGGGCTTAATGAGCAGTTCTTC
-	TRBJ2-3	-	TRBV27	CASSPTIITDTQYF	TGTGCCAGCAGTCCCACTATCATCACAGATACGCAGTATTTT
-	TRBJ1-1	-	TRBV12-5	CASGLQENTEAFF	TGTGCTAGTGGCCTACAGGAGAACACTGAAGCTTTCTTT
few	TRBJ1-1	-	TRBV20-1	CRGVGPRWDTEAFF	TGCAGGGGAGTCGGGCCCCGATGGGACACTGAAGCTTTCTTT
-	TRBJ2-7	-	TRBV12-3/TRBV12-4	CASSFFGPYEQYF	TGTGCCAGCAGTTTCTTTGGCCCCTACGAGCAGTACTTC
many	TRBJ1-1	-	TRBV27	CASSLLGRHTEAFF	TGTGCCAGCAGTCTCCTTGGCCGGCACACTGAAGCTTTCTTT
few	TRBJ1-5	TRBD1	TRBV12-3/TRBV12-4	CASSSGPTGVKQPQHF	TGTGCCAGCAGTTCGGGGCCGACAGGGGTTAAGCAGCCCCAGCATTTT
few	TRBJ1-4	-	TRBV7-8	CASSLYRAREKLFF	TGTGCCAGCAGCTTGTACAGGGCTCGTGAAAAACTGTTTTTT
many	TRBJ2-5	-	TRBV7-9	CASSLQSETQYF	TGTGCCAGCAGCTTACAATCAGAGACCCAGTACTTC
few	TRBJ1-1	-	TRBV6-5	CASSYSNSEAFF	TGTGCCAGCAGTTACTCGAATTCGGAAGCTTTCTTT
many	TRBJ2-4	TRBD2	TRBV15	CATRGLAENIQYF	TGTGCCACCAGGGGACTAGCGGAAAACATTCAGTACTTC
few	TRBJ2-2	-	TRBV29-1	CSADTGELFF	TGCAGCGCTGACACCGGGGAGCTGTTTTTT
few	TRBJ2-5	-	TRBV10-1	CASSVWEETQYF	TGCGCCAGCAGTGTCTGGGAAGAGACCCAGTACTTC